Listed below are T cell receptor beta chains from one sample, sequenced in a study of patients and donors after allogeneic stem cell transplantation. TCRdb ran MiXCR on the RT-PCR reads and lists one entry per CDR3 protein. The repertoire holds some 960,000 distinct CDR3 sequences, with under 20% as singletons. Material: blood, either unsorted or a sorted T cell fraction (not recorded which). Receptors originate from a human donor who was either an allogeneic HSCT recipient or a stem cell or donor lymphocyte infusion donor (not recorded which). It is not recorded whose cells these are; they may come from a transplant donor. Both conserved end residues are part of each CDR3. D genes are given only for firm matches. Clone size is given for some rows only: seen once, a few or many times, or a class if the clone is expanded.

TRBJ2-7 | TRBV3-1 | TRBD2 | . | CASSDGTSGRTYEQYF | TGTGCCAGCAGCGACGGGACTAGCGGGAGAACCTACGAGCAGTACTTC
TRBJ2-1 | TRBV7-2 | TRBD2 | few | CASSGGLAGGDNEQFF | TGTGCCAGCAGCGGTGGACTAGCGGGAGGGGACAATGAGCAGTTCTTC
TRBJ2-3 | TRBV25-1 | TRBD1 | few | CASSQNRGRADTQYF | TGTGCCAGCAGTCAAAACAGGGGTCGGGCGGATACGCAGTATTTT
TRBJ1-1 | TRBV5-4 | . | . | CASSFGIRDDTEAFF | TGTGCCAGCAGCTTTGGGATAAGGGATGACACTGAAGCTTTCTTT
TRBJ1-2 | TRBV7-9 | TRBD1 | . | CASSLEGTGRGYTF | TGTGCCAGCAGCTTAGAGGGGACAGGGCGCGGCTACACCTTC
TRBJ2-7 | TRBV7-2 | . | few | CASSLAAQSEQYF | TGTGCCAGCAGCTTAGCGGCACAAAGCGAGCAGTACTTC
TRBJ2-1 | TRBV28 | . | . | CASSNRDPPTGEQFF | TGTGCCAGCAGCAATAGGGACCCCCCTACGGGTGAGCAGTTCTTC
TRBJ2-3 | TRBV12-3/TRBV12-4 | TRBD2 | many | CASSSGGSADTQYF | TGTGCCAGCAGTTCCGGGGGGTCGGCAGATACGCAGTATTTT
TRBJ2-1 | TRBV7-7 | . | . | CASSSGAPNEQFF | TGTGCCAGCAGCTCGGGCGCCCCCAATGAGCAGTTCTTC
TRBJ1-2 | TRBV25-1 | TRBD1 | . | CASSETGTATTTRGYTF | TGTGCCAGCAGTGAGACCGGGACAGCGACCACCACGAGAGGCTACACCTTC
TRBJ2-7 | TRBV9 | TRBD2 | many | CASSPRLADSYEQYF | TGTGCCAGCAGCCCGCGACTAGCGGACTCCTACGAGCAGTACTTC
TRBJ2-1 | TRBV6-2/TRBV6-3 | TRBD2 | few | CASSPRTSIYNEQFF | TGTGCCAGCAGTCCCCGGACTAGTATCTACAATGAGCAGTTCTTC
TRBJ1-2 | TRBV30 | . | . | CAWTLGLGYGYTF | TGTGCCTGGACCCTGGGGTTGGGGTATGGCTACACCTTC
TRBJ2-1 | TRBV5-6 | . | . | CASSLYADNEQFF | TGTGCCAGCAGCCTCTACGCGGACAATGAGCAGTTCTTC
TRBJ2-7 | TRBV6-5 | . | . | CASSSSGTIAYEQYF | TGTGCCAGCAGTTCCTCCGGGACGATCGCCTACGAGCAGTACTTC
TRBJ2-7 | TRBV6-1 | . | few | CASSDTAEYEQYF | TGTGCCAGCAGTGATACGGCGGAGTACGAGCAGTACTTC
TRBJ2-1 | TRBV6-5 | . | . | CASSYSPRPSMEFF | TGTGCCAGCAGTTACTCCCCTCGTCCGTCAATGGAGTTCTTC
TRBJ1-5 | TRBV6-5 | . | many | CASSYSGHKQPQHF | TGTGCCAGCAGTTACTCAGGCCACAAACAGCCCCAGCATTTT
TRBJ2-2 | TRBV20-1 | TRBD2 | few | CSARRSGGAYGELFF | TGCAGTGCTAGACGCAGCGGGGGGGCCTACGGGGAGCTGTTTTTT
TRBJ2-1 | TRBV7-6 | . | . | CASSYGLVSYNEQFF | TGTGCCAGCAGCTACGGACTCGTCTCCTACAATGAGCAGTTCTTC
TRBJ1-2 | TRBV12-3/TRBV12-4 | TRBD1 | few | CASSPNRGRDGYTF | TGTGCCAGCAGTCCCAACAGGGGAAGGGACGGCTACACCTTC
TRBJ2-7 | TRBV7-8 | TRBD2 | . | CASSTGTSGILLHEQYF | TGTGCCAGCAGCACCGGGACTAGCGGGATCCTTCTCCACGAGCAGTACTTC
TRBJ2-5 | TRBV7-7 | TRBD2 | . | CASSLASGGALETQYF | TGTGCTAGCAGCTTAGCTAGCGGGGGGGCCTTGGAGACCCAGTACTTC
TRBJ2-4 | TRBV5-1 | TRBD2 | . | CASSLDLRAGGVAKNIQYF | TGCGCCAGCAGCTTGGACTTGAGAGCGGGAGGGGTAGCCAAAAACATTCAGTACTTC
TRBJ2-3 | TRBV4-3 | . | many | CASSQGTTDTQYF | TGTGCCAGCAGTCAGGGTACCACAGATACGCAGTATTTT
TRBJ1-1 | TRBV2 | . | few | CARTGSKPNTEAFF | TGTGCCAGGACTGGGTCCAAACCGAACACTGAAGCTTTCTTT
TRBJ2-7 | TRBV5-1 | . | few | CASSLFRLRDVGHEQYF | TGCGCCAGCAGCTTGTTTAGGTTAAGAGATGTGGGGCACGAGCAGTACTTC
TRBJ2-7 | TRBV12-3/TRBV12-4 | . | few | CASSRRASSSYEQYF | TGTGCCAGCAGTCGCCGGGCCTCGAGCTCCTACGAGCAGTACTTC
TRBJ2-3 | TRBV2 | . | once | CASHSGDTTDTQYF | TGTGCCAGCCACAGCGGGGACACCACAGATACGCAGTATTTT
TRBJ2-7 | TRBV6-1 | TRBD2 | few | CASSQPIAGAPGQYF | TGTGCCAGCAGTCAACCCATCGCGGGAGCTCCCGGGCAGTACTTC
TRBJ2-3 | TRBV6-5 | TRBD1 | few | CASSSRQGADTQYF | TGTGCCAGCAGTTCAAGACAGGGGGCAGATACGCAGTATTTT
TRBJ2-5 | TRBV5-5 | TRBD2 | few | CASSLGLAGRTPQETQYF | TGTGCCAGCAGCTTGGGACTAGCGGGGCGTACGCCGCAAGAGACCCAGTACTTC
TRBJ1-2 | TRBV6-2/TRBV6-3 | TRBD1 | . | CASSERTGENYGYTF | TGTGCCAGCTCCGAGAGAACAGGGGAAAACTATGGCTACACCTTC
TRBJ2-1 | TRBV20-1 | TRBD2 | many | CSATSGGGNEQFF | TGCAGTGCTACGAGCGGGGGGGGTAATGAGCAGTTCTTC
TRBJ1-4 | TRBV6-1 | TRBD1 | . | CASSQTGTGHEKLFF | TGTGCCAGCAGCCAAACCGGGACAGGGCATGAAAAACTGTTTTTT
TRBJ1-1 | TRBV19 | . | few | CASSSLANTEAFF | TGTGCCAGTAGTAGTTTGGCGAACACTGAAGCTTTCTTT
TRBJ2-7 | TRBV7-9 | . | once | CASSASTDPYEQYF | TGTGCCAGCAGCGCCTCGACAGATCCCTACGAGCAGTACTTC
TRBJ2-7 | TRBV5-1 | TRBD1 | many | CASSIGTGGEQYF | TGCGCCAGCAGCATCGGGACAGGGGGAGAGCAGTACTTC
TRBJ2-1 | TRBV10-3 | . | many | CAISESRREQFF | TGTGCCATCAGTGAGTCTCGTCGTGAGCAGTTCTTC
TRBJ2-2 | TRBV27 | TRBD1 | many | CASSPGTGPTGELFF | TGTGCCAGCAGCCCCGGGACAGGCCCCACCGGGGAGCTGTTTTTT
TRBJ1-1 | TRBV20-1 | . | . | CSAMNSMNTEAFF | TGCAGTGCAATGAATTCAATGAACACTGAAGCTTTCTTT
TRBJ2-3 | TRBV5-1 | TRBD1 | . | CASSLRSDRGLPDTQYF | TGCGCCAGCAGCTTGAGATCGGACAGGGGTCTTCCAGATACGCAGTATTTT